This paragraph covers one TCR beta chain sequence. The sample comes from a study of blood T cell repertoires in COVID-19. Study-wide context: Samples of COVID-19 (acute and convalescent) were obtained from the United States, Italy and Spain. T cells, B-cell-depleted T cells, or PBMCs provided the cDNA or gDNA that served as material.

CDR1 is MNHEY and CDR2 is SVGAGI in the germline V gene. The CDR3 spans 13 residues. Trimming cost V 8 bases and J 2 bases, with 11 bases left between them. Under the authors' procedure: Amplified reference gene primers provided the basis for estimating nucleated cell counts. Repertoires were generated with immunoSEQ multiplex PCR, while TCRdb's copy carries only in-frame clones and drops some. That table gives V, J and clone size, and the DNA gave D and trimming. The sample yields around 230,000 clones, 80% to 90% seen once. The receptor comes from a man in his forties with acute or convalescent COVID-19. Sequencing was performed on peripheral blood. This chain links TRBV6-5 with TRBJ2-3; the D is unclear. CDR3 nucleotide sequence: TGTGCCAGCCGTACAGATCCCACAGATACGCAGTATTTT. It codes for CASRTDPTDTQYF.